The subject of this entry is one T cell receptor beta chain. The sample belongs to a study of blood T cell repertoires in COVID-19. The trim removed 3 bases at V and 7 bases at J, leaving 10 bases unmatched. Germline V gene sequence: CDR1 LGHDT, CDR2 YNNKEL (reference sequence). There are 16 residues in the CDR3. Patients from Seattle were sampled longitudinally, starting during active infection. Authors' methods: Reference gene primer amplification yielded estimated nucleated cell counts. Generated by immunoSEQ multiplex PCR, the TCRdb table keeps only in-frame clones and is missing some. V and J calls and clone size come straight from that table; D and trimming were deduced from the DNA. The sample consists of around 190,000 clones, 70% to 90% of them appearing once.

Sequenced input: peripheral blood. The sequence was obtained from a man aged 50 to 59 with COVID-19, enrolled during active disease. The J gene is TRBJ2-1, the V gene TRBV3-1 (or the pseudogene TRBV3-2); TRBD2 agrees at 9 bases. CDR3 DNA: TGTGCCAGCAGCCAGCTCGCGGGAGGGCGGGAAAATGAGCAGTTCTTC. Translating gives CASSQLAGGRENEQFF.